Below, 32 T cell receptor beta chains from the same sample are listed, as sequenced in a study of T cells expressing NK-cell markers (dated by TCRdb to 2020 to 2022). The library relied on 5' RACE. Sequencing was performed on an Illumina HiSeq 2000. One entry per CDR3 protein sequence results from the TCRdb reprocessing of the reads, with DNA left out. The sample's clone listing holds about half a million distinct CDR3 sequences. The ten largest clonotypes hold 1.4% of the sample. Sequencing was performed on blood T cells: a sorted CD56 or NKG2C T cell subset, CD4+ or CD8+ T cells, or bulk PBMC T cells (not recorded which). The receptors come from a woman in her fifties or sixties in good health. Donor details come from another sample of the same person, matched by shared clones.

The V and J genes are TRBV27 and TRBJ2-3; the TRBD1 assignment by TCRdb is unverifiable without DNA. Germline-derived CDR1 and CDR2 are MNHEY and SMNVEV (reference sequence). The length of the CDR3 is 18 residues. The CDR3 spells CASSLGGGREKSTDTQYF.

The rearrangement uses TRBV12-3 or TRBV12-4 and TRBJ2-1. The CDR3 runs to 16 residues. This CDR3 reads CASSSWTLSSYNEQFF.

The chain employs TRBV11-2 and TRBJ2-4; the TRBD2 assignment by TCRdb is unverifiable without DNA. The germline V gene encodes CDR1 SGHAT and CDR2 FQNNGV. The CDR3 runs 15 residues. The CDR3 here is CASSFKAGESNIQYF.

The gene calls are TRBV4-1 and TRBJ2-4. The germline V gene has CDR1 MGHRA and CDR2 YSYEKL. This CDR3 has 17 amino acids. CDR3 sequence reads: CASSQELGSSAKNIQYF.

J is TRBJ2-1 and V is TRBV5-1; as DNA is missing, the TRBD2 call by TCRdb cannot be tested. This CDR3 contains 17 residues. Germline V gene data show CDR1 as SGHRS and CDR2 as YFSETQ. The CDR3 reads CASSTQTLAGGNNEQFF. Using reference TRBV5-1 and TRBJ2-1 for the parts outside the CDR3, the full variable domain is KAGVTQTPRYLIKTRGQQVTLSCSPISGHRSVSWYQQTPGQGLQFLFEYFSETQRNKGNFPGRFSGRQFSNSRSEMNVSTLELGDSALYLCASSTQTLAGGNNEQFFGPGTRLTVL.

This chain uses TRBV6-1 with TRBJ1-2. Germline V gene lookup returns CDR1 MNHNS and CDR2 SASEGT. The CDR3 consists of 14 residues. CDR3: CASSEAGRRYGYTF.

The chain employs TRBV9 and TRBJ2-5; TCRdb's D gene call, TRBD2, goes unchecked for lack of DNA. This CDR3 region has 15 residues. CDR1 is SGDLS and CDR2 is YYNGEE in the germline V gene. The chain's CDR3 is CASSQGLAGPETQYF.

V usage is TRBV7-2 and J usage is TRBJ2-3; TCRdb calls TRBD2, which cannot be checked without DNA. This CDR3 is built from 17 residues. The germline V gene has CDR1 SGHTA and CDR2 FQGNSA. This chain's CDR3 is CASSLETSGMTRGTQYF.

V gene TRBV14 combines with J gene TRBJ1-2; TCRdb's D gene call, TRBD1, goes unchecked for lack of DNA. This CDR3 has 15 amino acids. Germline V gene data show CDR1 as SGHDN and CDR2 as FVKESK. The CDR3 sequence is CASSPGQGFNYGYTF.

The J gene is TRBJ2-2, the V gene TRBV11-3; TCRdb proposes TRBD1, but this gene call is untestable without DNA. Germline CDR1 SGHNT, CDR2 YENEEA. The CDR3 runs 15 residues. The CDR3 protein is CASSRPGRQAGELFF.

The CDR3 sequence is CASSDQGYYGYTF. V usage is TRBV6-4 and J usage is TRBJ1-2; TCRdb designates TRBD1, a call that cannot be tested without DNA. This CDR3 is built from 13 residues. Germline V gene data show CDR1 as MRHNA and CDR2 as SNTAGT.

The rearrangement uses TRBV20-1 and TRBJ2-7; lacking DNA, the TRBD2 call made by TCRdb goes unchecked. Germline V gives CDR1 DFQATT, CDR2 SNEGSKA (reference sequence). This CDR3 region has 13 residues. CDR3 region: CSAMGGAGYEQYF.

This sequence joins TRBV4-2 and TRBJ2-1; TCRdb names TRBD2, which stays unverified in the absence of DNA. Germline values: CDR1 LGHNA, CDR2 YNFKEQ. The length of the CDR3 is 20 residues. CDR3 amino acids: CASSQEWLAGAPGSYNEQFF.

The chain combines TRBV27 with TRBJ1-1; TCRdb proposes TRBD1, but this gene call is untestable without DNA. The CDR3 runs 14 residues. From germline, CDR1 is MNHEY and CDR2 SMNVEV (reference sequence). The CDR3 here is CASSSPGQNTEAFF.

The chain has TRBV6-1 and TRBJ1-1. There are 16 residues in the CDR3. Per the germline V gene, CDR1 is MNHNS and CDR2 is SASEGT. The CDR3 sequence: CASSEARPGWYTEAFF.

Here the CDR3 reads CSARASQTNYGYTF. The chain links TRBV20-1 to TRBJ1-2. This CDR3 has 14 residues. Germline-derived CDR1 and CDR2 are DFQATT and SNEGSKA (reference sequence).

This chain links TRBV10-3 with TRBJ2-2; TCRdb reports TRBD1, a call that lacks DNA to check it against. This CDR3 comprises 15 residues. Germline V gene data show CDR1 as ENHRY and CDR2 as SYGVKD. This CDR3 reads CAIKWGASNPGELFF.

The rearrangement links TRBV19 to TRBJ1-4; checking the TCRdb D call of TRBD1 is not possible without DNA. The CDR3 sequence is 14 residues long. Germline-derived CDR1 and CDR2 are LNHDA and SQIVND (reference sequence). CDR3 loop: CATLPGAPNEKLFF. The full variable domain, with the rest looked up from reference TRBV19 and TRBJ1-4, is DGGITQSPKYLFRKEGQNVTLSCEQNLNHDAMYWYRQDPGQGLRLIYYSQIVNDFQKGDIAEGYSVSREKKESFPLTVTSAQKNPTAFYLCATLPGAPNEKLFFGSGTQLSVL.

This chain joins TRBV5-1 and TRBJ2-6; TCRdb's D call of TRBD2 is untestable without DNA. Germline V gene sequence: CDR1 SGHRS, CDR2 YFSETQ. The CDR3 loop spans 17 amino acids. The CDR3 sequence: CASSFSVGRTGANVLTF.

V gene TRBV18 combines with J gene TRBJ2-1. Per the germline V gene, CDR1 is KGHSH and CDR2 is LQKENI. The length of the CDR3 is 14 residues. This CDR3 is CASSRSDIYNEQFF.

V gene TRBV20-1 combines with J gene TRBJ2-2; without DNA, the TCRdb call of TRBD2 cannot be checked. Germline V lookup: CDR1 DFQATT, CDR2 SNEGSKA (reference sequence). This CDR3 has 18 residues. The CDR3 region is CSATKTASGGANTGELFF.

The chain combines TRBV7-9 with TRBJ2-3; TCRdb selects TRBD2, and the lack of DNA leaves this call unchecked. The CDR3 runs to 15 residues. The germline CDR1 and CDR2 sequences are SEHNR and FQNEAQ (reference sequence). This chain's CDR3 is CASSPGLGRTDTQYF.

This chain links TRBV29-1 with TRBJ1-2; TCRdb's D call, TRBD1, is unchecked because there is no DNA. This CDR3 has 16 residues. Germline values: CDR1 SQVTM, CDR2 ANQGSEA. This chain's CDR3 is CSVQGDRGIPGYGYTF.

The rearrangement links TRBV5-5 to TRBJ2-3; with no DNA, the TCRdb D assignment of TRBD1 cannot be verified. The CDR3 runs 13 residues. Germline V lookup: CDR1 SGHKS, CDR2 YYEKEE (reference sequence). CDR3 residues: CASRESPGDTQYF.

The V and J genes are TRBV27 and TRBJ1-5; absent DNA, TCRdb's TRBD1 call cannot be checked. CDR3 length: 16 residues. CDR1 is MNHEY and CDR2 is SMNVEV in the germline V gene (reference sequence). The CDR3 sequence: CASSLSGQVGNQPQHF.

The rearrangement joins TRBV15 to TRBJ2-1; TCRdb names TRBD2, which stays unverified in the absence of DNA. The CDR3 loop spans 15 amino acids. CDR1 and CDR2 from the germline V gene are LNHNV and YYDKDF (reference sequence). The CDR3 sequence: CATSRDRGSGDRLFF.

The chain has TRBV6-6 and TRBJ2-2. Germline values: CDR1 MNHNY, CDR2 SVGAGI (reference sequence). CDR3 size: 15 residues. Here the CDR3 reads CASRPITSNTGELFF.

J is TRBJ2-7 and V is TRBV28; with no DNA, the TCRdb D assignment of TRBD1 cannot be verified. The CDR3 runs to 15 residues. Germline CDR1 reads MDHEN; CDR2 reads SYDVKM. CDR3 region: CASRGVGQGSYEQYF.

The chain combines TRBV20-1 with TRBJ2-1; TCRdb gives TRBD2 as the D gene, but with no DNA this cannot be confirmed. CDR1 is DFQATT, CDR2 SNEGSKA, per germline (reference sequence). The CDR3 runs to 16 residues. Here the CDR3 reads CSARPNLGGGYNEQFF.

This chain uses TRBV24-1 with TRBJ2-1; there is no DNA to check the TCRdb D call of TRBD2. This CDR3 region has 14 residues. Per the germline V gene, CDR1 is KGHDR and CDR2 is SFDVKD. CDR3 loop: CATSDEGRYNEQFF.

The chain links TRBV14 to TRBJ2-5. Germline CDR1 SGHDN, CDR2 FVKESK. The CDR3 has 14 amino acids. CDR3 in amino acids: CASSQDSRVGSQYF.

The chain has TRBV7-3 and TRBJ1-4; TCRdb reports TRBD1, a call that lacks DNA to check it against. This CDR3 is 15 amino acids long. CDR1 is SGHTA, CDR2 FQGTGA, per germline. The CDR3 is CASSLTGAENEKLFF.